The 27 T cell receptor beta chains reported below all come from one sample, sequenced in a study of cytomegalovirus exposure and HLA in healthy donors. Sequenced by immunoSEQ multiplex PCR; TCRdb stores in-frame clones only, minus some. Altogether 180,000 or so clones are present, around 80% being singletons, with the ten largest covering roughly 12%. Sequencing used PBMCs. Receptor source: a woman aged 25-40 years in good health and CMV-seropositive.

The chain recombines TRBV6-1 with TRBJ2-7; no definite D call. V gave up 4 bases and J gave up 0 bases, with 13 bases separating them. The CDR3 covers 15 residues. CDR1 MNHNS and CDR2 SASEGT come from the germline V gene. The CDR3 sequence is CASSGARRISYEQYF. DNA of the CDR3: TGTGCCAGCAGTGGTGCCAGGCGTATCTCCTACGAGCAGTACTTC.

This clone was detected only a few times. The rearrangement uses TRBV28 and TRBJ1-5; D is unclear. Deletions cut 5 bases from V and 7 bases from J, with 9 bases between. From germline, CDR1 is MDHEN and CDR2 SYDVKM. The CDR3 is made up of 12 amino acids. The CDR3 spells CASSTGRQPQHF. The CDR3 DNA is TGTGCCAGCAGTACGGGAAGGCAGCCCCAGCATTTT.

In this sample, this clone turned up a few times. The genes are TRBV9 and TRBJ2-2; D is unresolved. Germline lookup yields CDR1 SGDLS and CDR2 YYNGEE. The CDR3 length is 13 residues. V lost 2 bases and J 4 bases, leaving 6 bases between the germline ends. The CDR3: CASSVALTGELFF. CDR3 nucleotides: TGTGCCAGCAGCGTGGCCCTCACCGGGGAGCTGTTTTTT.

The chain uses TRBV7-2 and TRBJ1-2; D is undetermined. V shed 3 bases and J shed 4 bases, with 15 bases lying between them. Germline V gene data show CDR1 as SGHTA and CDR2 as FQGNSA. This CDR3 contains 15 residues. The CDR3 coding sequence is TGTGCCAGCAGCTTTTCAGCGGTAGGGCGCTATGGCTACACCTTC. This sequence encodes CASSFSAVGRYGYTF.

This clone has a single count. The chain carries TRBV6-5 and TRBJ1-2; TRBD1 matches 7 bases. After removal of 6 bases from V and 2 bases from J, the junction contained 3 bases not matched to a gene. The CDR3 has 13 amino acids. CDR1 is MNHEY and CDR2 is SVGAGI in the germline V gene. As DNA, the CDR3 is TGTGCCAGCAGCCAACAGGGGAACTATGGCTACACCTTC. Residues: CASSQQGNYGYTF.

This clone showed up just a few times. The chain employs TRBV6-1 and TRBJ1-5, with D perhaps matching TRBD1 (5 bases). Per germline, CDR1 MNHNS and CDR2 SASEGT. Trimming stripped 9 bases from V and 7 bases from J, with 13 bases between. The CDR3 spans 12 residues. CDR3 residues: CASRVRGQPQHF. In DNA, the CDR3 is TGTGCCAGTAGGGTTAGGGGCCAGCCCCAGCATTTT.

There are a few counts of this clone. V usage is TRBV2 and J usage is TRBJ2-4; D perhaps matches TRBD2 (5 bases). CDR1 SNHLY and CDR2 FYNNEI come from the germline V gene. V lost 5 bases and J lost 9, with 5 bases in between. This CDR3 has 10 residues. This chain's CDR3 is CASSRGIQYF. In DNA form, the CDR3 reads TGTGCCAGCAGTCGGGGCATTCAGTACTTC.

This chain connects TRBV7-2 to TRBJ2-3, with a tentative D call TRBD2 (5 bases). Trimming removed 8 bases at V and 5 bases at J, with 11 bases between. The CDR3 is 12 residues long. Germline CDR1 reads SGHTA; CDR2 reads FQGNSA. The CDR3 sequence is CASGSGRDTQYF. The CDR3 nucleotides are TGTGCCAGCGGTTCGGGAAGAGATACGCAGTATTTT.

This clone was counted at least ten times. The CDR3 DNA sequence: TGTGCCAGCAGCTACCGGGGGAGCCATGAGCAGTTCTTC. Its protein product is CASSYRGSHEQFF. The V call is TRBV5-4, the J call TRBJ2-1; TRBD2 is a possible D gene (6 bases). Germline V gives CDR1 SGHNT, CDR2 YYREEE (reference sequence). The CDR3 totals 13 residues. V dropped 3 bases and J dropped 8 bases, with 12 bases sitting between them.

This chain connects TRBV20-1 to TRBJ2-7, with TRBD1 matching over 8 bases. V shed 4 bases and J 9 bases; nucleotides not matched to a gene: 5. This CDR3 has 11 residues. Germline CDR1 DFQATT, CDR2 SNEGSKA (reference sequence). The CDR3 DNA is TGCAGTGCTACCTCCGGACAGGGGCAGTACTTC. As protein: CSATSGQGQYF.

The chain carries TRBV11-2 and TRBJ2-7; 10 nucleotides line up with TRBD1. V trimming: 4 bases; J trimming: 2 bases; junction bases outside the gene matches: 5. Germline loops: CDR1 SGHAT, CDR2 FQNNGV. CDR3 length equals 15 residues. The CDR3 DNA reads TGTGCCAGCAGCTCCGGGACAGGGGTTGCCTACGAGCAGTACTTC. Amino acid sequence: CASSSGTGVAYEQYF.

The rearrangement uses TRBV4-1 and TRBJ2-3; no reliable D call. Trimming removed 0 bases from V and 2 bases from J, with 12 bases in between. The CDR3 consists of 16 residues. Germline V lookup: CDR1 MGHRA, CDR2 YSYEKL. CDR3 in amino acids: CASSQDRAGYTDTQYF. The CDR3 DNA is TGCGCCAGCAGCCAAGATCGAGCCGGTTACACAGATACGCAGTATTTT.

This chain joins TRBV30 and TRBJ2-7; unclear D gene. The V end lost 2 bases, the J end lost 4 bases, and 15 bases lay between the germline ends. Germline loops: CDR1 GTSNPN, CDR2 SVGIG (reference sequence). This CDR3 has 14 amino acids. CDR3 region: CAWSNRSRHYEQYF. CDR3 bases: TGTGCCTGGAGTAATAGATCCCGCCATTACGAGCAGTACTTC. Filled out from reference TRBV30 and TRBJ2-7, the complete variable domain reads SQTIHQWPATLVQPVGSPLSLECTVEGTSNPNLYWYRQAAGRGLQLLFYSVGIGQISSEVPQNLSASRPQDRQFILSSKKLLLSDSGFYLCAWSNRSRHYEQYFGPGTRLTVT.

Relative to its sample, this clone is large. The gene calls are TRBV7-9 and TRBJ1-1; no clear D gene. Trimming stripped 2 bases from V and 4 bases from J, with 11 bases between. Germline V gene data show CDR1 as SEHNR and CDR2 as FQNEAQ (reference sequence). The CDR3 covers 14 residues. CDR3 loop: CASSLKRVITEAFF. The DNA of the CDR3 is TGTGCCAGCAGCTTAAAGAGGGTCATCACTGAAGCTTTCTTT.

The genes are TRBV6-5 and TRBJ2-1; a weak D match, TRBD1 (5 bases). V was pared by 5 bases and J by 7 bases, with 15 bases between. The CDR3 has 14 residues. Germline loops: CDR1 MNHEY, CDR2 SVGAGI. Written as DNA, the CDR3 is TGTGCCAGCAGTCCCCGGCTAGGGGTGAATGAGCAGTTCTTC. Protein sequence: CASSPRLGVNEQFF.

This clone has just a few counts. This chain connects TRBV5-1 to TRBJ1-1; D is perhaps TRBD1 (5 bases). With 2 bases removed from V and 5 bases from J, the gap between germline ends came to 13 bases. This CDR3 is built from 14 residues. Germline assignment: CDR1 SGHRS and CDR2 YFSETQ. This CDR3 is CASSLEGVRTEAFF. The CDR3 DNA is TGCGCCAGCAGCTTAGAAGGGGTTAGAACTGAAGCTTTCTTT.

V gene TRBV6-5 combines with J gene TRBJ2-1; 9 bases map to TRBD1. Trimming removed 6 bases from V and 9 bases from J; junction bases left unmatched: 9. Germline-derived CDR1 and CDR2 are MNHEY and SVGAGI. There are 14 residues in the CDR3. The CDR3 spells CASSRQGVWVEQFF. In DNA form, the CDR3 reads TGTGCCAGCAGCCGACAGGGGGTATGGGTTGAGCAGTTCTTC.

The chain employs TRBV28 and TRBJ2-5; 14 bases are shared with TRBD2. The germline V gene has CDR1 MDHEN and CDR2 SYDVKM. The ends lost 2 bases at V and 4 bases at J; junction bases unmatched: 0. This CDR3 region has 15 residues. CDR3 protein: CASSLGTSGRETQYF. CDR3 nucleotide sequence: TGTGCCAGCAGTTTAGGGACTAGCGGGAGAGAGACCCAGTACTTC.

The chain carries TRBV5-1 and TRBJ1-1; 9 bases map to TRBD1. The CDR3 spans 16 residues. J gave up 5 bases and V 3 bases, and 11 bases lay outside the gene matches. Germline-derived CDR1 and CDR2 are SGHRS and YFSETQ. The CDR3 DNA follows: TGCGCCAGCAGCTCGGGACAGGGAGTCGTGATGACTGAAGCTTTCTTT. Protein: CASSSGQGVVMTEAFF.

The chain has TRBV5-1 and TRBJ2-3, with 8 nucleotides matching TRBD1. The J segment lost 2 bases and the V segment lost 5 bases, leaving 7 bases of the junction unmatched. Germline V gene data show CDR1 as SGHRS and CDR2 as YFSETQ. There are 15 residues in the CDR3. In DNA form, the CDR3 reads TGCGCCAGCAGTTTAGGGGACAGGTCCACAGATACGCAGTATTTT. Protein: CASSLGDRSTDTQYF.

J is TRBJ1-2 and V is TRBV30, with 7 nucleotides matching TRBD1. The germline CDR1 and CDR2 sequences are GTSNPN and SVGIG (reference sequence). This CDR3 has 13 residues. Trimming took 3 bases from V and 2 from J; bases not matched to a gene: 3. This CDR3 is CAWSQGDNYGYTF. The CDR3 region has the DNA TGTGCCTGGAGCCAGGGGGACAACTATGGCTACACCTTC. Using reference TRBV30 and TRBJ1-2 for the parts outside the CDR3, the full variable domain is SQTIHQWPATLVQPVGSPLSLECTVEGTSNPNLYWYRQAAGRGLQLLFYSVGIGQISSEVPQNLSASRPQDRQFILSSKKLLLSDSGFYLCAWSQGDNYGYTFGSGTRLTVV.

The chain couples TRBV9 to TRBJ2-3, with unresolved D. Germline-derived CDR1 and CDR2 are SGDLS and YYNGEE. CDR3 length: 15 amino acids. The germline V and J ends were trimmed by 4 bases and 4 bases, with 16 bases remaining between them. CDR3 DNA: TGTGCCAGCAGCCCCATTGAGGCAGTCCCAGATACGCAGTATTTT. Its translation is CASSPIEAVPDTQYF.

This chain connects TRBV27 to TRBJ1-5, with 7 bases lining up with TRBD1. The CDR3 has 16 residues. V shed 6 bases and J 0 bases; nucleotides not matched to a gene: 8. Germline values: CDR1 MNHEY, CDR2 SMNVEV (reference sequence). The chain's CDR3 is CASSPNQGVSNQPQHF. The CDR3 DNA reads TGTGCCAGCAGCCCCAATCAGGGGGTTAGCAATCAGCCCCAGCATTTT.

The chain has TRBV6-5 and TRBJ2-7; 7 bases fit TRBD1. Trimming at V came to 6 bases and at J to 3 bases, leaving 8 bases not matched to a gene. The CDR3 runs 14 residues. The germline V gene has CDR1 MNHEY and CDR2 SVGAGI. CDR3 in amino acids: CASRRTGANYEQYF. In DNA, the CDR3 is TGTGCCAGCAGGAGGACAGGCGCCAACTACGAGCAGTACTTC.

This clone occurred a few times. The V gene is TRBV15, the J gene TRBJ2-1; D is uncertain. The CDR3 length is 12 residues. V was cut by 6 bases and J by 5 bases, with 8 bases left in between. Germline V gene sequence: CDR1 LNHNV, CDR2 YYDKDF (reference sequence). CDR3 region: CATRGRHNEQFF. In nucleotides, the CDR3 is TGTGCCACCAGGGGCAGACACAATGAGCAGTTCTTC.

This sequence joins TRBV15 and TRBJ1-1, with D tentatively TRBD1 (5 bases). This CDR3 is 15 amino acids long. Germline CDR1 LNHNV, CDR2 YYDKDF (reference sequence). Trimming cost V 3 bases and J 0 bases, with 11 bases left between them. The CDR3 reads CATSSSGPMNTEAFF. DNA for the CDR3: TGTGCCACCAGCAGTTCAGGGCCCATGAACACTGAAGCTTTCTTT.

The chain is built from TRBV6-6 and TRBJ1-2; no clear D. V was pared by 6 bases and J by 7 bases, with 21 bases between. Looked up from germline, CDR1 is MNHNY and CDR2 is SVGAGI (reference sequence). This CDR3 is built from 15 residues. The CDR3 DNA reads TGTGCCAGCAGGGCCTCGAATGACAAGGAGGGTGGCTACACCTTC. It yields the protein CASRASNDKEGGYTF.